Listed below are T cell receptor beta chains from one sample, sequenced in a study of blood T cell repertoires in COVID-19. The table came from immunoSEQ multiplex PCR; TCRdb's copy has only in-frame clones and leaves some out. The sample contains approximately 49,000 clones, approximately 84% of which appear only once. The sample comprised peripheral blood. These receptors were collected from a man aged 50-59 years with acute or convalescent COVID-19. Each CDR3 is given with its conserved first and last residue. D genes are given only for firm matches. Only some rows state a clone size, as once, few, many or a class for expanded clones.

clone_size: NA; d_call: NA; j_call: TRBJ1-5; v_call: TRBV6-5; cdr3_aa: CASSRGRADNQPQHF; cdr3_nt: TGTGCCAGCAGCCGGGGGAGGGCAGATAATCAGCCCCAGCATTTT
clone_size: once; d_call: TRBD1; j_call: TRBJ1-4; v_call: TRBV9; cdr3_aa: CASSATGGGGKLFF; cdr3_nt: TGTGCCAGCAGCGCGACAGGGGGCGGTGGAAAACTGTTTTTT
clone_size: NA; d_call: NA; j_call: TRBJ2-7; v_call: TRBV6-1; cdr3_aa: CASTRGMNNEQYF; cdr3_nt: TGTGCCAGCACCAGGGGTATGAATAACGAGCAGTACTTC
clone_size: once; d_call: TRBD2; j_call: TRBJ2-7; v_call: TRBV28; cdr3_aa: CASSSTSGTSYEQYF; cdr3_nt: TGTGCCAGCAGTTCGACTAGCGGGACCTCCTACGAGCAGTACTTC
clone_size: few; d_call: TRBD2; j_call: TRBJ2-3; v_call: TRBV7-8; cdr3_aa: CASSLALSGGPVDTQYF; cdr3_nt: TGTGCCAGCAGCTTAGCTCTTAGCGGGGGGCCCGTAGATACGCAGTATTTT
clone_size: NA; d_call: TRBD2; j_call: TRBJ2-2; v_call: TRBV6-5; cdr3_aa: CATYSSGQHTGELFF; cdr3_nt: TGTGCCACCTATTCTAGCGGGCAGCACACCGGGGAGCTGTTTTTT
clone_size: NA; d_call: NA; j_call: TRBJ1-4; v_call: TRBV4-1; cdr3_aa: CASSQLQGLDEKLFF; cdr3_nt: TGCGCCAGCAGCCAATTACAGGGTTTGGATGAAAAACTGTTTTTT
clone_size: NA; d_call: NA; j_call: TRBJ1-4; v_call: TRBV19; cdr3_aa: CASSIIRDSQEKLFF; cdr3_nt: TGTGCCAGTAGTATAATCAGGGATTCGCAAGAAAAACTGTTTTTT
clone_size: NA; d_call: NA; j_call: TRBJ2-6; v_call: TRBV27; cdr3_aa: CASSRGSGANVLTF; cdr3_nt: TGTGCCAGCAGTCGAGGCTCTGGGGCCAACGTCCTGACTTTC
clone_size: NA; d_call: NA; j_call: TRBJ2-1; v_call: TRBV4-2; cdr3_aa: CASSQGGNSYNEQFF; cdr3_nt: TGTGCCAGCAGCCAGGGCGGGAACTCCTACAATGAGCAGTTCTTC
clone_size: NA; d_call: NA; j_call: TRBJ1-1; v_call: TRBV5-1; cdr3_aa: CASSLIREMNTEAFF; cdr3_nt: TGCGCCAGCAGCTTGATCCGGGAGATGAACACTGAAGCTTTCTTT
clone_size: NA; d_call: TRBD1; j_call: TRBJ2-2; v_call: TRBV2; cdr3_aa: CASSEGTGATGELFF; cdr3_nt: TGTGCCAGCAGTGAAGGGACAGGGGCCACCGGGGAGCTGTTTTTT
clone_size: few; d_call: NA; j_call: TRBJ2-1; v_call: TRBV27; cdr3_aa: CASSLAGDTYNEQFF; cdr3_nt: TGTGCCAGCAGTTTAGCTGGGGACACCTACAATGAGCAGTTCTTC
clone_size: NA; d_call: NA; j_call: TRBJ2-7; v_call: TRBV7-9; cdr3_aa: CASGFGRFSYEQYF; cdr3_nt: TGTGCCAGCGGTTTTGGCAGGTTCTCCTACGAGCAGTACTTC
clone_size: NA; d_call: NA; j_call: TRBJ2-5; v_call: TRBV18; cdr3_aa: CASSLSRTVLETQYF; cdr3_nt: TGTGCCAGCTCACTTTCCCGGACAGTCCTTGAGACCCAGTACTTC
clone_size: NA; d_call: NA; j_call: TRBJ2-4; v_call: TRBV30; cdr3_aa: CAWSRSGIGNIQYF; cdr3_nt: TGTGCCTGGAGTCGCTCAGGGATCGGCAACATTCAGTACTTC
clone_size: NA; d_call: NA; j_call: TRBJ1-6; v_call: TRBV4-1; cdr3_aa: CASSQERSTLHF; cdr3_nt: TGCGCCAGCAGCCAAGAGAGGTCAACCCTCCACTTT
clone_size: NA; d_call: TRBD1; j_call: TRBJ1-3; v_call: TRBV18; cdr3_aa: CASSPTTGRGNTIYF; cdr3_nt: TGTGCCAGCTCACCTACGACAGGGCGTGGAAACACCATATATTTT
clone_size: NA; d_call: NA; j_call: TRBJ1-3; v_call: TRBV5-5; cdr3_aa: CASSLLYSGNTIYF; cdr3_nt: TGTGCCAGCAGCTTGCTTTACTCTGGAAACACCATATATTTT
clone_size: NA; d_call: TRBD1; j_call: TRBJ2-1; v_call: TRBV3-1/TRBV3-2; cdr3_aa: CASSRNPGQGDNEQFF; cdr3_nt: TGTGCCAGCAGCCGGAATCCGGGACAGGGAGACAATGAGCAGTTCTTC
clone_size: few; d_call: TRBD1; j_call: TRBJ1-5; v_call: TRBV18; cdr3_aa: CASSPRTGDQPQHF; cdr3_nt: TGTGCCAGCTCACCCCGGACAGGGGACCAGCCCCAGCATTTT
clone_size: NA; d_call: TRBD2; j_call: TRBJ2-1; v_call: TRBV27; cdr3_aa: CASSLTSGTYNEQFF; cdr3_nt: TGTGCCAGCAGTCTCACTAGCGGTACCTACAATGAGCAGTTCTTC
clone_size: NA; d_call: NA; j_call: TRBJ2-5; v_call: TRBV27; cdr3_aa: CANGETQYF; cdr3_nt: TGTGCCAACGGAGAGACCCAGTACTTC
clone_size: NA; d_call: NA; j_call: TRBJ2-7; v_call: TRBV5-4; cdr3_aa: CASSPGGGGSSYEQYF; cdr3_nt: TGTGCCAGCAGCCCCGGGGGCGGCGGGAGCTCCTACGAGCAGTACTTC
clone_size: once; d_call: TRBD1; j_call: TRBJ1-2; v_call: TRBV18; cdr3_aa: CASSPGTAGGANGYTF; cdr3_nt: TGTGCCAGCTCACCGGGGACGGCAGGGGGCGCGAATGGCTACACCTTC
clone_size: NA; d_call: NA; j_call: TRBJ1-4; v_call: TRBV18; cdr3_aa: CASSPVEEFGEKLFF; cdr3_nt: TGTGCCAGCTCACCAGTAGAGGAGTTCGGTGAAAAACTGTTTTTT
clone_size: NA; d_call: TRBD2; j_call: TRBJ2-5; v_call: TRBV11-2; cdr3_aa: CASSLGAWEGRQETQYF; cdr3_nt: TGTGCCAGCAGCTTAGGAGCGTGGGAGGGGAGGCAAGAGACCCAGTACTTC
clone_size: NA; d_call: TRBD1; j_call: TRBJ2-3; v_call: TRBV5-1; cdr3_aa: CASTPGQVADTQYF; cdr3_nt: TGCGCCAGCACCCCTGGACAGGTTGCAGATACGCAGTATTTT
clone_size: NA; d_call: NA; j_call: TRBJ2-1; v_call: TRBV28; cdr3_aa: CASSPGTLNNEQFF; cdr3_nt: TGTGCCAGCAGCCCCGGGACTCTTAACAATGAGCAGTTCTTC
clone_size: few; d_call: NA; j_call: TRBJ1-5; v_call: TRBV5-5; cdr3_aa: CASSFMSFQPQHF; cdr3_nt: TGTGCCAGCAGCTTTATGTCTTTTCAGCCCCAGCATTTT
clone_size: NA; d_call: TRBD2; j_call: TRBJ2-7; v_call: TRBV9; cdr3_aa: CASSVVGRAWGEQYF; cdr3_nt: TGTGCCAGCAGCGTAGTCGGGAGGGCCTGGGGCGAGCAGTACTTC
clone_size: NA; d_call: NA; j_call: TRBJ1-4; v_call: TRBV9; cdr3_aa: CASSVRQEHNEKLFF; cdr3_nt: TGTGCCAGCAGCGTCAGACAAGAACATAATGAAAAACTGTTTTTT
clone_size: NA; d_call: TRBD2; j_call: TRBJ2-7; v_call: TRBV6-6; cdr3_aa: CAAWGRGEQYF; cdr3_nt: TGTGCCGCATGGGGGAGGGGCGAGCAGTACTTC
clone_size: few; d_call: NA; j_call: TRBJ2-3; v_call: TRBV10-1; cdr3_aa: CASSAGSSTDTQYF; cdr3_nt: TGCGCCAGCAGTGCGGGAAGTAGCACAGATACGCAGTATTTT
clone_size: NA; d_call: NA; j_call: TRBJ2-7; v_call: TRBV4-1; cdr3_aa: CASSQDSTWETYEQYF; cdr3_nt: TGCGCCAGCAGCCAAGATAGTACATGGGAGACCTACGAGCAGTACTTC
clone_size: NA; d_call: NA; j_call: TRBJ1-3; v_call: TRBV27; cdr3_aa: CASSLRGSGNTIYF; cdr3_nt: TGTGCCAGCAGCCTTCGGGGTTCTGGAAACACCATATATTTT
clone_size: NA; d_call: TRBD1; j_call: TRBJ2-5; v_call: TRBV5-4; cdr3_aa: CASSRKGQGAGETQYF; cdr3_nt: TGTGCCAGCAGCCGGAAGGGACAGGGTGCGGGAGAGACCCAGTACTTC
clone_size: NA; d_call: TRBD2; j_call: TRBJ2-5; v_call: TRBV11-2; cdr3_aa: CASSLGGLLETQYF; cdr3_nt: TGTGCCAGCAGCTTAGGGGGACTACTAGAGACCCAGTACTTC
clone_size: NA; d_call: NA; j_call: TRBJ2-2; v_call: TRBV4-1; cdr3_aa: CASSQDPRGTSNTGELFF; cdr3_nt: TGCGCCAGCAGCCAAGATCCTCGGGGTACATCGAACACCGGGGAGCTGTTTTTT
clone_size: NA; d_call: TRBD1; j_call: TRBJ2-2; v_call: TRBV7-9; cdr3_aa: CASSLHHPGGHTGELFF; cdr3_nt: TGTGCCAGCAGCTTACATCATCCAGGGGGTCACACCGGGGAGCTGTTTTTT
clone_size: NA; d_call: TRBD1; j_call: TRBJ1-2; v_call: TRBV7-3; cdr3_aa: CASSLDRGRFGYGYTF; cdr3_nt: TGTGCCAGCAGCTTAGACAGGGGGCGGTTCGGCTATGGCTACACCTTC
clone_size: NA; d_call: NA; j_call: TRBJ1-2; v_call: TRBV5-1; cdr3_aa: CASSLVRGFNGYTF; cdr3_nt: TGCGCCAGCAGCTTGGTACGGGGATTCAATGGCTACACCTTC
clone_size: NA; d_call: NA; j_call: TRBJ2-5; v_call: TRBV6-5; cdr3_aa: CASTWSKETQYF; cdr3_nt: TGTGCCAGCACGTGGAGCAAGGAGACCCAGTACTTC
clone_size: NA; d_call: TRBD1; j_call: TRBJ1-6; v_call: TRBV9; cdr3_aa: CASSVDPGGGNSPLHF; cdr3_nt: TGTGCCAGCAGCGTAGACCCAGGGGGCGGTAATTCACCCCTCCACTTT
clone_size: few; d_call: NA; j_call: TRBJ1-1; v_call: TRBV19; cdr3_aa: CASSYGLAEAFF; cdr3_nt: TGTGCCAGTAGTTATGGTTTAGCTGAAGCTTTCTTT
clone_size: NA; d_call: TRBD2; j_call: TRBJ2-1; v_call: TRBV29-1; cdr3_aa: CSVTTSANNEQFF; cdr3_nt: TGCAGCGTTACGACTAGCGCAAACAATGAGCAGTTCTTC
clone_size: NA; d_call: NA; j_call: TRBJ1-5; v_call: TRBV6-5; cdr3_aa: CASTQDKKGQPQHF; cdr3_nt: TGTGCCAGCACCCAGGACAAAAAGGGACAGCCCCAGCATTTT
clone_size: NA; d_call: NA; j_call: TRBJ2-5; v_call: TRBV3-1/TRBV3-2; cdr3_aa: CASSQGRTGGIQETQYF; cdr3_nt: TGTGCCAGCAGCCAAGGGAGAACTGGAGGAATTCAAGAGACCCAGTACTTC
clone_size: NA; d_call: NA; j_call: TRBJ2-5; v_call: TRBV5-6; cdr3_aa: CASSLVQAEETQYF; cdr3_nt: TGTGCCAGCAGCTTGGTCCAGGCCGAAGAGACCCAGTACTTC
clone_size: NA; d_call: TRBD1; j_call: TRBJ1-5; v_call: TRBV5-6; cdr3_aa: CASSFGGQGGPQHF; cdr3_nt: TGTGCCAGCAGCTTTGGGGGACAGGGCGGGCCCCAGCATTTT
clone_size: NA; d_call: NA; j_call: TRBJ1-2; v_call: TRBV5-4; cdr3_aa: CASSSDGHNYGYTF; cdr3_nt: TGTGCCAGCAGCTCGGACGGACATAACTATGGCTACACCTTC
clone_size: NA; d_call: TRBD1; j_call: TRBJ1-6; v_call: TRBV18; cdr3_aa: CASSPAGQGNSPLHF; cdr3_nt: TGTGCCAGCTCACCAGCGGGACAGGGTAATTCACCCCTCCACTTT
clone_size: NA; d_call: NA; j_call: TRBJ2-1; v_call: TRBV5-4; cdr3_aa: CASSLSSRDYNEQFF; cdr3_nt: TGTGCCAGCAGCTTGTCTTCCAGGGACTACAATGAGCAGTTCTTC
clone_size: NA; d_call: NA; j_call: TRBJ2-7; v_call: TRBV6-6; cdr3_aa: CASSYYSSYEQYF; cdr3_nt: TGTGCCAGCAGTTACTACAGTTCCTACGAGCAGTACTTC
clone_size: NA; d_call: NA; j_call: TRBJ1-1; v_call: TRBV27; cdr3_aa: CASSLLRGTEAFF; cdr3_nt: TGTGCCAGCAGTTTACTCAGGGGCACTGAAGCTTTCTTT
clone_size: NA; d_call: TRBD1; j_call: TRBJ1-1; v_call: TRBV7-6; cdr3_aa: CASSNRDRGYAEAFF; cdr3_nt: TGTGCCAGCAGCAACCGGGACAGGGGTTATGCTGAAGCTTTCTTT
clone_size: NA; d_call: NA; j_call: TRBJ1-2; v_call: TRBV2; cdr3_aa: CASSFNQGNYGYTF; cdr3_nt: TGTGCCAGCAGCTTCAATCAGGGTAACTATGGCTACACCTTC
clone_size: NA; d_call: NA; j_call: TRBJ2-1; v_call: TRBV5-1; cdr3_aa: CASSQDSTSNEQFF; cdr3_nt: TGCGCCAGCAGCCAGGACAGCACGTCCAATGAGCAGTTCTTC
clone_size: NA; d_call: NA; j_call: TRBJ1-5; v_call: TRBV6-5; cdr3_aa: CASSYGGGNQPQHF; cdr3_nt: TGTGCCAGCAGTTACGGGGGAGGTAATCAGCCCCAGCATTTT
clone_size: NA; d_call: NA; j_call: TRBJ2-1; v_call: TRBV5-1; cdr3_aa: CASSLGGSYNEQFF; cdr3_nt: TGCGCCAGCAGCTTGGGCGGCTCCTACAATGAGCAGTTCTTC